This T cell receptor beta chain was profiled in a study of prognosis after radiotherapy for stage I lung cancer (dated by TCRdb to the early 2020s). At the level of the whole study: Between early 2018 and early 2019, roughly 18 patients with stage I NSCLC were enrolled in Nanjing, China. After SBRT, distant metastases developed in about 20% of the 19 patients at a median of approximately seven months, while the remaining 15 patients had no significant progression. Using image-guided IMRT or VMAT, SBRT was delivered in 3 to 5 fractions at a biologically effective dose of at least 100 Gy. SBRT was not combined with any concurrent therapy in any patient. Stage I lung tumors that were newly diagnosed and primary were found in more than 12 patients, while about five patients had oligometastatic NSCLC after surgical resection of the primary tumor. Eleven to twelve patients had adenocarcinoma and over five had squamous cell carcinoma as the tumor histology. Every patient was regarded as medically inoperable, because of comorbidities in 11 to 12 cases and refusal of surgery in roughly 7 cases. The cohort included about a dozen men and five to seven women, with a median age of approximately 75 years and a range of about 50 to 90 years. The study profiled peripheral blood TCR beta repertoires from stage I NSCLC patients before and after stereotactic body radiotherapy and related them to distant failure. The study took one blood sample before SBRT and one after SBRT from each of 19 patients and sequenced all 38 samples. General study outcomes and caveats: After SBRT, the count of unique TCR clones dropped from a median of around 9,300 beforehand to nearly 7,000 afterward (Wilcoxon paired P=0.011). Post-SBRT Shannon entropy and its change from baseline were lower in patients who developed distant metastases; baseline Shannon entropy was not associated with metastases. Differences in TRBV and TRBJ usage frequencies by metastasis status were reportedly observed in two V genes at baseline and in nine V and two J genes after SBRT. None of the reported P values were adjusted for multiple comparisons. Whether the expanded TCR clones were tumor-specific was not determined. The study was limited by the small cohort and short follow-up, and independent validation of the study findings is required.

Two rounds of multiplex PCR on genomic DNA were used to amplify the TCR beta CDR3 region. In the first PCR round, primers specific to each TRBV and TRBJ gene were used, and the primer sequences were filed in Chinese patent CN105087789A. Universal primers were used in the second round of PCR. The Roche High Pure PCR Template Preparation Kit was used to extract genomic DNA from frozen PBMCs. Libraries were sequenced paired-end with 151 bp reads on an Illumina HiSeq 3000. Concerning the study's data processing: Raw reads lacking the multiplex PCR primer sequences were removed with CutAdapt. Using PEAR, the high-quality paired reads were merged into contigs. By alignment to reference sequences, MiXCR assigned TRB V, D and J gene segments to each contig. To remove sequencing errors, CDR3 sequences were clustered according to base quality and sequence similarity. Shannon entropy, normalized by the natural log of the productive TCR sequence number, served as the measure of diversity. To get clonality, Shannon entropy was divided by the natural log of the number of unique clonotypes, and that result was subtracted from one. Using the Youden index from ROC curves, the researchers picked the repertoire-metric cut-offs for progression-free survival, and all analyses were carried out in R 3.5.3. Starting from the raw public reads, TCRdb applied fastp trimming at Q25, assembled clones with MiXCR and retained in-frame beta chains. Every distinct CDR3 protein forms one entry, paired with its most common genes and DNA. The V and J calls were determined by TCRdb, not by the authors. The sample profile shows over 20,000 distinct CDR3 sequences; around 40% of them were found once. Jointly, the top ten make up roughly 60% of the sample.

This clonotype was seen at least ten times. What antigen it recognizes has not been identified. Base quality data are lacking; no much larger clone is found one base away. All patients had node-negative disease on CT and PET/CT, and none had a history of other malignancies or had previously received chemotherapy or radiotherapy. At each of two time points, roughly 6.3 milliliters of peripheral venous blood were collected into EDTA tubes. PBMCs were isolated by Ficoll-Paque Plus density-gradient centrifugation. Immediately after collection, samples were stored at -80 degrees C until analysis. The CDR3 contains 13 residues, cysteine and phenylalanine counted. Left in the record is the CDR3 DNA by itself, 39 bases read in frame from the first base. Sequences SGHTA (CDR1) and FQGNSA (CDR2) are obtained from the germline V gene. V is shortened by 6 bases, J by 5 bases, and the region joining them spans 12 bases.

Recombination connected TRBV7-2 to TRBJ2-3, with the identity of the D gene unclear. The material was PBMCs, obtained before or after stereotactic body radiation therapy (not recorded which). This clonotype originated in a donor aged 50 or older with non-small cell lung cancer. The CDR3 amino acid sequence is: CASRPRLGDTQYF. DNA sequence: TGTGCCAGCAGGCCACGCCTAGGAGATACGCAGTATTTT.